Each of the 31 T cell receptor beta chains below was sequenced from the same sample in a study of cytomegalovirus exposure and HLA in healthy donors. Researchers ran the PCR with 60 Vbeta and 13 Jbeta primers. Clones were read by immunoSEQ multiplex PCR, and TCRdb kept only the in-frame ones, dropping some. The repertoire holds approximately 240,000 clones, with 85% to 90% as singletons. Sequencing was carried out using PBMCs. These receptors all come from a woman aged 18 to 35 in good health and CMV-seronegative.

The chain combines TRBV6-6 with TRBJ1-1, with 8 bases identical to TRBD1. Germline V gene data show CDR1 as MNHNY and CDR2 as SVGAGI (reference sequence). The ends lost 0 bases at V and 8 bases at J; junction bases unmatched: 8. This CDR3 contains 15 residues. DNA of the CDR3: TGTGCCAGCAGTTACTCGAAAGGACAGGGCGCAGAAGCTTTCTTT. Amino acids: CASSYSKGQGAEAFF.

V usage is TRBV6-5 and J usage is TRBJ2-2, with TRBD1 matching 8 bases. Germline V gene data show CDR1 as MNHEY and CDR2 as SVGAGI. This CDR3 has 14 residues. Trimming took 8 bases from V and 3 from J; bases not matched to a gene: 5. CDR3 loop: CASQTGADTGELFF. CDR3 DNA: TGTGCCAGCCAGACAGGGGCCGACACCGGGGAGCTGTTTTTT.

The chain is built from TRBV11-3 and TRBJ1-2; 8 bases match TRBD1. V shed 3 bases and J 5 bases; nucleotides not matched to a gene: 5. The CDR3 length is 14 residues. CDR1 and CDR2 (germline): SGHNT, YENEEA. The CDR3 reads CASSFGQGVYGYTF. As DNA, the CDR3 is TGTGCCAGCAGCTTTGGACAGGGTGTATATGGCTACACCTTC.

This chain joins TRBV10-3 and TRBJ1-1; D remains unclear. CDR1 ENHRY and CDR2 SYGVKD come from the germline V gene. V shed 0 bases and J shed 1 base, with 6 bases lying between them. CDR3 size: 14 residues. The CDR3 sequence is CAISESAENTEAFF. CDR3 DNA: TGTGCCATCAGTGAGTCGGCGGAGAACACTGAAGCTTTCTTT.

This chain links TRBV6-1 with TRBJ2-1; 10 nucleotides line up with TRBD1. V was pared by 7 bases and J by 6 bases, with 9 bases of the junction left unmatched. In germline, CDR1 is MNHNS, CDR2 SASEGT. The CDR3 consists of 15 residues. CDR3: CASTRQGASVNEQFF. The CDR3 bases are TGTGCCAGCACCCGACAGGGGGCGTCTGTCAATGAGCAGTTCTTC.

With regard to this clone: Relative to the germline gene, one junction end is altered; a read error may explain this. V gene TRBV11-2 combines with J gene TRBJ2-5; D may be TRBD1 (5 bases). Germline lookup yields CDR1 SGHAT and CDR2 FQNNGV. The CDR3 sequence is 14 residues long. The CDR3 here is CASSPSGHQEAQYF. In nucleotides, the CDR3 is TGTGCCAGCAGCCCCAGTGGACACCAAGAGGCCCAGTACTTC.

This chain uses TRBV5-6 with TRBJ1-2; 7 bases are a match to TRBD1. With 1 base clipped from V and 5 bases from J, the junction kept 8 bases outside the gene matches. The length of the CDR3 is 15 residues. The germline V gene has CDR1 SGHDT and CDR2 YYEEEE. The CDR3 loop is CASSLYEGGGYGYTF. The CDR3 DNA reads TGTGCCAGCAGCTTGTATGAAGGGGGCGGATATGGCTACACCTTC.

The chain couples TRBV6-1 to TRBJ2-7, with 7 nucleotides matching TRBD2. V shed 5 bases and J 4 bases; nucleotides not matched to a gene: 8. The CDR3 sequence is 14 residues long. The germline V gene encodes CDR1 MNHNS and CDR2 SASEGT. The CDR3 spells CASSLSGRIYEQYF. The DNA of the CDR3 is TGTGCCAGCAGTTTGTCCGGGAGGATATACGAGCAGTACTTC.

The chain recombines TRBV18 with TRBJ1-4, with a tentative D call TRBD1 (5 bases). The CDR3 is 13 residues long. Germline V gives CDR1 KGHSH, CDR2 LQKENI. The ends were cut back, 6 bases at V and 4 bases at J, with 9 bases in the middle. Here the CDR3 DNA reads TGTGCCAGCTCGACCGGGGGTAATGAAAAACTGTTTTTT. Residues: CASSTGGNEKLFF.

The chain is built from TRBV19 and TRBJ1-2; the D gene is possibly TRBD1 (5 bases). The CDR3 consists of 13 residues. V was pared by 3 bases and J by 8 bases, with 13 bases between. The germline gives CDR1 LNHDA, CDR2 SQIVND (reference sequence). CDR3 bases: TGTGCCAGTAGTATCTCGGGGGTGAAGGGCTACACCTTC. The encoded protein is CASSISGVKGYTF.

This clone was seen a single time. The CDR3 here is CASSLGDSLYNEQFF. The CDR3 region has the DNA TGCGCCAGCAGCTTGGGGGACAGCCTTTACAATGAGCAGTTCTTC. This chain links TRBV5-1 with TRBJ2-1; 7 bases align to TRBD1. This CDR3 contains 15 residues. With V trimmed by 0 bases and J by 4 bases, 4 bases remained unmatched. CDR1 SGHRS and CDR2 YFSETQ come from the germline V gene.

This chain connects TRBV6-1 to TRBJ1-5, with D maybe TRBD1 (6 bases). Germline CDR1 MNHNS, CDR2 SASEGT. The V end lost 7 bases, the J end lost 8 bases, and 12 bases lay between the germline ends. This CDR3 comprises 12 residues. As DNA, the CDR3 is TGTGCCAGCAAAACCGACAGGAAGCCCCAGCATTTT. Protein product: CASKTDRKPQHF.

This clone was observed a few times. The rearrangement links TRBV15 to TRBJ2-4; tentatively, D is TRBD2 (5 bases). CDR3 length equals 13 residues. Trimming removed 5 bases at V and 2 bases at J, with 7 bases between. CDR1 is LNHNV and CDR2 is YYDKDF in the germline V gene (reference sequence). CDR3 protein: CATSEGTKNIQYF. CDR3 in DNA: TGTGCCACCAGCGAGGGTACCAAAAACATTCAGTACTTC.

This chain joins TRBV19 and TRBJ2-1; D is ambiguous. The CDR3 is 16 amino acids. V was clipped by 7 bases and J by 0 bases, with 16 bases between them. Germline lookup yields CDR1 LNHDA and CDR2 SQIVND (reference sequence). The DNA for the CDR3 is TGTGCCAGTACGCCTTCTCGCGGCAGCTCCTACAATGAGCAGTTCTTC. It specifies CASTPSRGSSYNEQFF.

V and J are TRBV5-1 and TRBJ1-2; D is unresolved. V lost 0 bases and J 4 bases, leaving 13 bases between the germline ends. The CDR3 is made up of 15 amino acids. Germline V gene data show CDR1 as SGHRS and CDR2 as YFSETQ. The CDR3 bases are TGCGCCAGCAGCTTGGCAGCAGGTGGCGTCTATGGCTACACCTTC. Its protein product is CASSLAAGGVYGYTF.

Written as DNA, the CDR3 is TGCGCCAGCAGCCTAATACCCGACAGGGGGGCGTATGGCTACACCTTC. This sequence encodes CASSLIPDRGAYGYTF. The genes are TRBV4-1 and TRBJ1-2; TRBD1 aligns across 9 bases. This CDR3 is built from 16 residues. Germline V gives CDR1 MGHRA, CDR2 YSYEKL. V lost 4 bases, J lost 5 bases, and 11 bases stayed unmatched.

This CDR3 reads CASSLVTNGQPQHF. The CDR3 DNA reads TGTGCCAGCAGCTTGGTTACAAATGGTCAGCCCCAGCATTTT. The chain links TRBV7-2 to TRBJ1-5; D remains unclear. Germline CDR1 and CDR2: SGHTA and FQGNSA. The CDR3 loop spans 14 amino acids. V was cut by 3 bases and J by 6 bases, with 12 bases left in between.

CDR3 nucleotide sequence: TGTGCCAGCAGCTTAGGGACTGGGGATTCTTTGGGGCAGTACTTC. Encoded protein: CASSLGTGDSLGQYF. The gene calls are TRBV7-8 and TRBJ2-7; TRBD2 is a possible D gene (5 bases). Trimming removed 1 base at V and 9 bases at J, with 19 bases between. Germline values: CDR1 SGHVS, CDR2 FQNEAQ. The CDR3 has 15 residues.

The chain links TRBV4-1 to TRBJ1-5; the D is unclear. This CDR3 spans 13 amino acids. The germline gives CDR1 MGHRA, CDR2 YSYEKL. The V gene lost 4 bases and the J gene lost 7 bases, with 11 bases spanning the gap. CDR3 DNA: TGCGCCAGCAGCCCCCCCCAGGCCCAGCCCCAGCATTTT. Translating gives CASSPPQAQPQHF.

The chain carries TRBV4-3 and TRBJ1-4; 7 nucleotides align to TRBD1. The CDR3 consists of 15 residues. With V trimmed by 0 bases and J by 8 bases, 6 bases remained unmatched. Per the germline V gene, CDR1 is LGHNA and CDR2 is YSLEER. In DNA, the CDR3 is TGCGCCAGCAGCCAAGACCTACAGGGGCGCGAAAAACTGTTTTTT. Its protein product is CASSQDLQGREKLFF.

The chain links TRBV4-2 to TRBJ2-3, with 13 bases aligning to TRBD2. This CDR3 spans 18 amino acids. The germline gives CDR1 LGHNA, CDR2 YNFKEQ. The V and J ends lost 3 bases and 2 bases, in that order; junction bases with no gene match: 8. This CDR3 is CASSHRLAGGRSTDTQYF. CDR3 nucleotide sequence: TGTGCCAGCAGCCACCGACTAGCGGGAGGCCGATCCACAGATACGCAGTATTTT.

The chain combines TRBV11-2 with TRBJ1-5; D is perhaps TRBD1 (5 bases). CDR1 and CDR2 from the germline V gene are SGHAT and FQNNGV. V was trimmed by 1 base and J by 4 bases, leaving 11 bases between them. The CDR3 spans 15 residues. As DNA, the CDR3 is TGTGCCAGCAGCTTAGGAGTGGGGGGTAATCAGCCCCAGCATTTT. Translating it yields CASSLGVGGNQPQHF.

This chain links TRBV29-1 with TRBJ2-1, with 7 positions matching TRBD2. This CDR3 is 13 amino acids long. V shed 4 bases and J 4 bases; nucleotides not matched to a gene: 4. Germline CDR1 and CDR2: SQVTM and ANQGSEA. The CDR3 DNA sequence: TGCAGCGTTGGTGCTAGCGGTTACAATGAGCAGTTCTTC. As protein: CSVGASGYNEQFF.

CDR3 in DNA: TGTGCCAGCAGCTTGGGCGGGGACGCTAGCACAGATACGCAGTATTTT. Translating gives CASSLGGDASTDTQYF. The chain employs TRBV5-4 and TRBJ2-3; possible D gene TRBD2, 6 bases. The CDR3 has 16 amino acids. CDR1 SGHNT and CDR2 YYREEE come from the germline V gene (reference sequence). The ends were cut back, 0 bases at V and 0 bases at J, with 11 bases in the middle.

The chain joins TRBV6-4 to TRBJ2-1; TRBD1 agrees at 8 bases. CDR3 length: 13 amino acids. CDR1 is MRHNA and CDR2 is SNTAGT in the germline V gene. V was pared by 3 bases and J by 8 bases, with 3 bases of the junction left unmatched. CDR3 nucleotides: TGTGCCAGCAGTGAGACAGGGGTCGATGAGCAGTTCTTC. This translates into CASSETGVDEQFF.

CDR3 coding DNA: TGTGCCAGCGGCCCGCGGGACAGGATTAATGGCTACACCTTC. Its protein is CASGPRDRINGYTF. V and J are TRBV5-4 and TRBJ1-2, with 8 nucleotides matching TRBD1. The CDR3 length is 14 residues. Germline V CDR1 and CDR2: SGHNT, YYREEE (reference sequence). The V gene end was trimmed by 7 bases and the J gene end by 6 bases; junction bases not matched to a gene: 11.

The chain carries TRBV27 and TRBJ2-7; TRBD2 is a possible D gene (6 bases). V lost 3 bases and J lost 1, with 13 bases in between. CDR1 and CDR2 from the germline V gene are MNHEY and SMNVEV (reference sequence). This CDR3 spans 15 amino acids. CDR3 DNA sequence: TGTGCCAGCAGTTTGTCACAGGAGGGGTCCTACGAGCAGTACTTC. It codes for CASSLSQEGSYEQYF.

This chain uses TRBV2 with TRBJ1-4, with D tentatively TRBD1 (6 bases). CDR1 is SNHLY, CDR2 FYNNEI, per germline. V gave up 1 base and J gave up 5 bases, with 23 bases separating them. This CDR3 contains 19 residues. CDR3 region: CASSEDSVGWYRENEKLFF. The CDR3, as DNA: TGTGCCAGCAGTGAAGATTCGGTCGGCTGGTACAGGGAGAATGAAAAACTGTTTTTT.

This chain uses TRBV29-1 with TRBJ1-2; D gene unclear. Trimming left V 7 bases short and J 3 bases short, with 12 bases between. This CDR3 has 12 residues. Germline V lookup: CDR1 SQVTM, CDR2 ANQGSEA. The CDR3 DNA reads as TGCAGCGGAGGGAGTCTGGACTATGGCTACACCTTC. Amino acid sequence: CSGGSLDYGYTF.

The V gene is TRBV27, the J gene TRBJ1-1, with D perhaps TRBD1 (5 bases). The CDR3 runs 16 residues. The V end was cut by 2 bases, the J end by 2 bases, with 15 bases between. The germline V gene encodes CDR1 MNHEY and CDR2 SMNVEV (reference sequence). For the CDR3, the DNA is TGTGCCAGCAGTTTAGGGGGGGTTTTGGTTAACACTGAAGCTTTCTTT. It specifies CASSLGGVLVNTEAFF.

The chain is built from TRBV6-1 and TRBJ2-1, with 16 positions matching TRBD2. The CDR3 extends over 18 amino acids. Germline CDR1 and CDR2: MNHNS and SASEGT. V lost 6 bases to trimming and J lost 2 bases; unmatched junction nucleotides: 7. CDR3 loop: CASSETGTSGGAYNEQFF. The CDR3 bases are TGTGCCAGCAGCGAAACCGGGACTAGCGGGGGGGCCTACAATGAGCAGTTCTTC.